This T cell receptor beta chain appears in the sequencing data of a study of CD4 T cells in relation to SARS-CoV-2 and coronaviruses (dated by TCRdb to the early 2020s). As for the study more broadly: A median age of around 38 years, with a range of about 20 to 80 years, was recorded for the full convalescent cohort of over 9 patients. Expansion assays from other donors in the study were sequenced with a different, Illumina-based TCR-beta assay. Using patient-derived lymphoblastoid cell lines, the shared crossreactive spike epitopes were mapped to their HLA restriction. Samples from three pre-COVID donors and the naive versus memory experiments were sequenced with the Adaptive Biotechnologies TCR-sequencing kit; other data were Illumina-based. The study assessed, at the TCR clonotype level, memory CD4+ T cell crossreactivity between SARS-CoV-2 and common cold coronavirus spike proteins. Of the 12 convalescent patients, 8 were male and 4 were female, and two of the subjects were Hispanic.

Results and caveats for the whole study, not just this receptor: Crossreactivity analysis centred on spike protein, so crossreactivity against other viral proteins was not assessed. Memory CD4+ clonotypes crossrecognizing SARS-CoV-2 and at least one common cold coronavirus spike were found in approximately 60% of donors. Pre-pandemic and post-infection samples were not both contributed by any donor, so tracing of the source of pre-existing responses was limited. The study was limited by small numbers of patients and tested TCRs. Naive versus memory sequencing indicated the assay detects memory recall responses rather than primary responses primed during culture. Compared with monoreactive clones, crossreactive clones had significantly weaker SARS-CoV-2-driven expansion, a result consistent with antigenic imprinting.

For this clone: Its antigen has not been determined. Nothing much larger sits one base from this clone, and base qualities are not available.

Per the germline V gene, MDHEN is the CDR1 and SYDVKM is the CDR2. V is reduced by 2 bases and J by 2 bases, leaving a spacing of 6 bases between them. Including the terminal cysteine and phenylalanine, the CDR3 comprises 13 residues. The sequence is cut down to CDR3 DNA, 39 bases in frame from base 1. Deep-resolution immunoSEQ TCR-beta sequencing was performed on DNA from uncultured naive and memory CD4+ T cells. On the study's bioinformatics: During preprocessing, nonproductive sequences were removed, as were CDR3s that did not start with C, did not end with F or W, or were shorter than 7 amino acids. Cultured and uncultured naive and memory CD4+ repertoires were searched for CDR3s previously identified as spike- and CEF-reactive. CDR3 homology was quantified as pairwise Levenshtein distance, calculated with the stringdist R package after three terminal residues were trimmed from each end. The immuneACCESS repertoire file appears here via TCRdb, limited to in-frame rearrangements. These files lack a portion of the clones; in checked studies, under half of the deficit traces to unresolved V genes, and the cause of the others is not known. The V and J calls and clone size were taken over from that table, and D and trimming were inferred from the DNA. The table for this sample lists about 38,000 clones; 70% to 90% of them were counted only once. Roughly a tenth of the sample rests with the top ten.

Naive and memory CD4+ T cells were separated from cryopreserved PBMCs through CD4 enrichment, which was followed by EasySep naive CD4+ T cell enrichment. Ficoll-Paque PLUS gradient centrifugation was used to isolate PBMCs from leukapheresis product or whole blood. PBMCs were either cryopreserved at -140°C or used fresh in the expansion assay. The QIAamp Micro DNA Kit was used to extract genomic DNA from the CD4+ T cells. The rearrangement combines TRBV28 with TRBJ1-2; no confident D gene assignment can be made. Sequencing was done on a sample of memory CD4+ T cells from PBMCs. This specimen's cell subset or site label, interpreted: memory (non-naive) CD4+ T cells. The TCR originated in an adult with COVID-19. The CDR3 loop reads CASSLDGNYGYTF. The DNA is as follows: TGTGCCAGCAGTTTAGACGGAAACTATGGCTACACCTTC.